These 9 T cell receptor beta chains came from one sample sequenced in a study of T cells in Graves' hyperthyroidism and ophthalmopathy. The CDR3 regions of TCR beta were amplified from RNA transcripts. Initially, a first-round RT-PCR of the TCR CDR3 employed the HTBI primer set. TCRdb re-derived calls from the multiplex PCR reads in MiXCR, one entry per CDR3 protein. The sample includes hundreds of thousands of distinct CDR3 sequences, 15% to 20% of them seen just once. Sequences were obtained from blood. The receptors come from a woman between 25 and 40 years old with Graves' hyperthyroidism.

The chain joins TRBV7-3 to TRBJ2-2; D remains unclear. CDR3 size: 14 residues. Germline V gene data show CDR1 as SGHTA and CDR2 as FQGTGA. V lost 2 bases and J 3 bases, leaving 7 bases between the germline ends. Written as DNA, the CDR3 is TGTGCCAGCAGCTTATGGGTGGACACCGGGGAGCTGTTTTTT. This codes for CASSLWVDTGELFF.

The CDR3 here is CASSFPTQNIQYF. The CDR3 region has the DNA TGTGCCAGCAGTTTTCCGACACAAAACATTCAGTACTTC. V and J are TRBV12-3 or TRBV12-4 and TRBJ2-4; D gene ambiguous. The CDR3 covers 13 residues. The V end was cut by 3 bases, the J end by 5 bases, with 8 bases between.

This clonotype was counted ten times or more. V and J are TRBV11-3 and TRBJ2-1; 7 bases line up with TRBD2. Germline CDR1 is SGHNT and CDR2 is YENEEA. The junction had 3 bases not matched to a gene; V was cut back by 5 bases and J by 5 bases. This CDR3 has 13 residues. CDR3 residues: CASSGRADNEQFF. Here the CDR3 DNA reads TGTGCCAGCAGCGGGAGGGCCGACAATGAGCAGTTCTTC.

This clonotype was recorded a few times. This could be a read error, since a much larger clone is one nucleotide away. The chain has TRBV12-3 or TRBV12-4 and TRBJ2-1; 8 bases align to TRBD2. This CDR3 has 13 residues. This CDR3 is CASSVTSANGQFF. The CDR3 coding sequence is TGTGCCAGCAGTGTGACTAGCGCCAATGGGCAGTTCTTC.

This clonotype was detected ten times or more. The rearrangement links TRBV20-1 to TRBJ2-3; D unresolved. The ends were cut back, 0 bases at V and 5 bases at J, with 12 bases in the middle. This CDR3 has 14 amino acids. The V gene's germline CDR1 is DFQATT and CDR2 SNEGSKA (reference sequence). CDR3 protein: CSARDWSELDTQYF. The CDR3 DNA sequence: TGCAGTGCTAGAGATTGGTCAGAACTAGATACGCAGTATTTT.

There are many counts of this clonotype. The chain employs TRBV12-3 or TRBV12-4 and TRBJ1-1; no definite D call. Between the trimmed V and J ends, which lost 0 bases and 0 bases, there was a span of 8 bases. The CDR3 length is 15 residues. DNA of the CDR3: TGTGCCAGCAGTTTAGCGCCAGAACTGAACACTGAAGCTTTCTTT. As protein: CASSLAPELNTEAFF.

This clonotype was counted many times. The J gene is TRBJ2-6, the V gene TRBV6-1; D is unresolved. Germline V lookup: CDR1 MNHNS, CDR2 SASEGT. The CDR3 spans 14 residues. The V end was cut by 4 bases, the J end by 0 bases, with 4 bases between. CDR3 DNA: TGTGCCAGCAGTGGAATCTCTGGGGCCAACGTCCTGACTTTC. This gives the protein CASSGISGANVLTF.

The V call is TRBV5-4, the J call TRBJ2-1, with 10 bases identical to TRBD1. V lost 3 bases, J lost 15 bases, and 15 bases stayed unmatched. This CDR3 is built from 15 residues. CDR1 and CDR2 from the germline V gene are SGHNT and YYREEE (reference sequence). CDR3 protein: CASSSPGQGSSSPFF. CDR3 in DNA: TGTGCCAGCAGCTCCCCGGGACAGGGGTCGTCTAGTCCGTTCTTC.

The chain joins TRBV7-9 to TRBJ2-3; the D is unclear. Germline CDR1 SEHNR, CDR2 FQNEAQ (reference sequence). This CDR3 contains 13 residues. V was shortened by 1 base and J by 7 bases, with 9 bases between the two germline ends. The CDR3 protein is CASSLVGGYTQYF. CDR3 nucleotide sequence: TGTGCCAGCAGCTTAGTCGGCGGTTATACGCAGTATTTT.